These T cell receptor beta chains were read from a single sample in a study of T cell changes during pregnancy in multiple sclerosis. Repertoires were generated with immunoSEQ multiplex PCR, while TCRdb's copy carries only in-frame clones and drops some. This table holds tens of thousands of clones, about nine tenths found once. Specimen: peripheral blood, collected in the second trimester of pregnancy. The receptors were gathered from a female donor with multiple sclerosis, enrolled in a pregnancy study. CDR3s include the opening cysteine and the closing phenylalanine or tryptophan. The order of the fields is clone size, D gene, J gene, V gene, CDR3 protein, CDR3 DNA. D genes are given only for firm matches. Size tells how often a clone was seen (once, few, many) or the class of an expanded clone, and some rows leave it out.

- TRBD1 TRBJ1-1 TRBV7-9 CASSLVGGQGGTEAFF TGTGCCAGCAGCTTAGTTGGGGGACAGGGGGGCACTGAAGCTTTCTTT
- - TRBJ1-5 TRBV7-9 CASSLSLQGRGQPQHF TGTGCCAGCAGCTTATCGTTGCAGGGCAGGGGTCAGCCCCAGCATTTT
- - TRBJ1-2 TRBV9 CASSVGRQAGDYGYTF TGTGCCAGCAGCGTAGGAAGACAGGCCGGCGACTATGGCTACACCTTC
- - TRBJ1-2 TRBV10-3 CAISRDIQRGGYTF TGTGCCATCAGCCGGGATATCCAACGGGGTGGCTACACCTTC
- - TRBJ2-3 TRBV9 CASSVVSDTQYF TGTGCCAGCAGCGTAGTAAGCGATACGCAGTATTTT
once - TRBJ1-1 TRBV30 CAWKRGGTEAFF TGTGCCTGGAAGAGGGGGGGGACTGAAGCTTTCTTT
- TRBD1 TRBJ2-3 TRBV5-1 CASSSAWTGDYTDTQYF TGCGCCAGCAGCTCCGCCTGGACAGGGGACTACACAGATACGCAGTATTTT
once - TRBJ2-5 TRBV29-1 CSVDSGGEETQYF TGCAGCGTTGATTCAGGAGGTGAAGAGACCCAGTACTTC
once TRBD1 TRBJ1-1 TRBV6-5 CASSLGQLPLAEAFF TGTGCCAGCAGTCTGGGACAGCTACCTCTCGCTGAAGCTTTCTTT
- TRBD1 TRBJ1-4 TRBV6-5 CASRTGPNEKLFF TGTGCCAGCAGGACAGGGCCTAATGAAAAACTGTTTTTT
- TRBD1 TRBJ1-4 TRBV11-2 CASSRAAWAGGQGKLFF TGTGCCAGCAGCCGCGCGGCCTGGGCAGGGGGCCAGGGAAAACTGTTTTTT
- - TRBJ2-7 TRBV7-2 CASSSDIPYEQYF TGTGCCAGCAGCTCTGACATTCCCTACGAGCAGTACTTC
- - TRBJ2-3 TRBV21-1 CASSKGPSEKSTDTQYF TGTGCCAGCAGCAAAGGGCCTAGTGAAAAAAGCACAGATACGCAGTATTTT
- TRBD2 TRBJ2-1 TRBV4-2 CASSPWTSGGVYNEQFF TGTGCCAGCAGCCCCTGGACTAGCGGGGGGGTCTACAATGAGCAGTTCTTC
- - TRBJ1-5 TRBV19 CASSAAFGGNSNQPQHF TGTGCCAGTAGTGCCGCCTTCGGAGGGAATAGCAATCAGCCCCAGCATTTT
- - TRBJ2-7 TRBV5-1 CASSLRWESREKTYEQYF TGCGCCAGCAGCTTGAGGTGGGAGAGTCGGGAGAAAACCTACGAGCAGTACTTC
- - TRBJ2-5 TRBV7-2 CASSLGPGTQYF TGTGCCAGCAGCTTAGGACCGGGGACCCAGTACTTC
- TRBD2 TRBJ2-5 TRBV10-2 CASSESPGLARSFGETQYF TGCGCCAGCAGTGAGTCTCCGGGACTAGCGCGTAGTTTTGGAGAGACCCAGTACTTC
- TRBD2 TRBJ2-5 TRBV9 CASSVAPGGRALGGQETQYF TGTGCCAGCAGCGTAGCTCCGGGCGGGAGGGCCTTGGGGGGCCAAGAGACCCAGTACTTC
few - TRBJ1-1 TRBV23-1 CASSQSRGGTEAFF TGCGCCAGCAGTCAATCGCGAGGGGGCACTGAAGCTTTCTTT
- - TRBJ1-1 TRBV9 CASSAEGVGTEAFF TGTGCCAGCAGCGCCGAGGGGGTGGGCACTGAAGCTTTCTTT
- - TRBJ1-4 TRBV11-2 CASSPWVQSNEKLFF TGTGCCAGCAGTCCCTGGGTACAGTCTAATGAAAAACTGTTTTTT
- - TRBJ1-1 TRBV9 CASSDSRVRGRSEAFF TGTGCCAGCAGCGATAGCAGAGTCAGGGGCAGGTCTGAAGCTTTCTTT
- TRBD2 TRBJ2-1 TRBV7-3 CASSLRGGRGEQFF TGTGCCAGCAGCTTAAGGGGGGGGAGAGGTGAGCAGTTCTTC
- - TRBJ1-1 TRBV5-1 CASSWGVTDIPQAFF TGCGCCAGCAGCTGGGGGGTGACAGACATCCCGCAAGCTTTCTTT
- - TRBJ2-7 TRBV7-2 CASSLYVHEQYF TGTGCCAGCAGCTTGTATGTCCACGAGCAGTACTTC
- TRBD1 TRBJ1-2 TRBV2 CASRQGTYGYTF TGTGCCAGCCGACAGGGGACCTATGGCTACACCTTC
- - TRBJ2-3 TRBV28 CASSFRPATPGDTQYF TGTGCCAGCAGTTTTCGGCCAGCTACTCCAGGAGATACGCAGTATTTT
once - TRBJ1-1 TRBV5-5 CASSESEMNTEAFF TGTGCCAGCAGCGAAAGTGAGATGAACACTGAAGCTTTCTTT
- - TRBJ2-3 TRBV10-3 CAMMDSSTDTQYF TGTGCCATGATGGACAGCAGCACAGATACGCAGTATTTT
- - TRBJ2-3 TRBV10-2 CASSPAHTQYF TGCGCCAGCTCCCCAGCGCATACGCAGTATTTT
- TRBD1 TRBJ2-4 TRBV9 CASSVGLATGENIQYF TGTGCCAGCAGCGTAGGTCTCGCAACAGGGGAAAACATTCAGTACTTC
once - TRBJ1-1 TRBV2 CASGEYTEAFF TGTGCCAGCGGAGAGTACACTGAAGCTTTCTTT
once - TRBJ2-2 TRBV19 CASSIPWSGGGELFF TGTGCCAGTAGTATCCCATGGTCCGGGGGCGGGGAGCTGTTTTTT
- TRBD1 TRBJ1-2 TRBV11-2 CASSLKTGSSYGYTF TGTGCCAGCAGCTTAAAGACAGGGAGTAGCTATGGCTACACCTTC
- - TRBJ1-2 TRBV6-6 CASSQAWGRDYGYTF TGTGCCAGCAGCCAGGCGTGGGGCAGGGACTATGGCTACACCTTC
- - TRBJ1-2 TRBV9 CASSPGDPRLYGYTF TGTGCCAGCAGCCCAGGGGATCCCAGACTCTATGGCTACACCTTC
few - TRBJ1-1 TRBV30 CAWSVNRNTEAFF TGTGCCTGGAGTGTGAACAGGAACACTGAAGCTTTCTTT
- - TRBJ1-4 TRBV5-1 CASSSQGTNEKLFF TGCGCCAGCAGCTCCCAGGGGACTAATGAAAAACTGTTTTTT
- - TRBJ1-1 TRBV29-1 CSVAQGWTEAFF TGCAGCGTTGCACAGGGTTGGACTGAAGCTTTCTTT